The T cell receptor beta chain under discussion was sequenced for a study of PD-1 blockade in classical Hodgkin lymphoma. As for this clone: The antigen remains unidentified.

Whole-study results and caveats: Before treatment, complete responders showed about the same diversity as newly diagnosed patients. Unlike CD8+ TCR diversity, which did not rise significantly by C4D1, CD4+ TCR diversity did. Newly diagnosed patients were reported to exhibit reduced baseline TCR diversity relative to healthy donors.

Data came from immunoSEQ multiplex PCR; TCRdb stores just in-frame clones and leaves some out. Altogether 40,000 or so clones are present, 78% being singletons, with the ten largest covering about an eighth. The patients all showed relapse after autologous stem cell transplantation, while their brentuximab vedotin exposure varied. Best overall response was complete response, partial response or progressive disease in these relapsed/refractory classical Hodgkin lymphoma patients. Germline V gives CDR1 SEHNR, CDR2 FQNEAQ (reference sequence). This CDR3 spans 19 amino acids. V lost 2 bases and J lost 3; bases outside the gene matches: 16.

The source of this sequence is a human donor with classical Hodgkin lymphoma. Sequenced material: peripheral blood mononuclear cells (PBMCs), taken at baseline. This chain links TRBV7-9 with TRBJ1-5, with 7 nucleotides matching TRBD1. The chain's CDR3 is CASSLNYGPAGGNNQPQHF. CDR3 nucleotide sequence: TGTGCCAGCAGCTTAAACTACGGTCCCGCAGGGGGTAACAATCAGCCCCAGCATTTT.